The source of this T cell receptor beta chain is a study of cytomegalovirus exposure and HLA in healthy donors. PCR primers comprised 60 Vbeta and 13 Jbeta primers. Sequenced by immunoSEQ multiplex PCR; TCRdb stores in-frame clones only, minus some. The sample lists more than 200,000 clones; about 79% were seen once. As concerns this clone: What it recognizes is unknown.

Study-wide points: Further analysis, carried out later, found HLA-associated TCR beta chains more clonally expanded than equally common other chains.

The CDR3 runs to 14 residues. Germline loops: CDR1 MNHEY, CDR2 SVGAGI. Germline trimming cut 6 bases from V and 6 bases from J; bases unmatched to any gene: 8. The clonotype comes from a man aged 18 to 30 in good health and CMV-seronegative. V gene TRBV6-5 combines with J gene TRBJ2-7, with 10 positions matching TRBD2. Material for sequencing was PBMCs. CDR3 coding DNA: TGTGCCAGCAGCACTGTAGCGGGAGGTTTCGAGCAGTACTTC. Its protein product is CASSTVAGGFEQYF.